This T cell receptor (beta chain) came from a study of graft-versus-host responses after intestinal transplantation. Study details: Each transplant was multivisceral, liver-intestinal, or isolated intestinal. Anti-thymocyte globulin induction, then tacrolimus and steroids for around 3 years, went to all recipients. Overall study findings and caveats: Detection of GvH clones occurred in recipient marrow, and some had their first appearance in ileum or blood. Individuals carrying graft-donor T cell macrochimerism showed high graft-versus-host to host-versus-graft clonal ratios in allografts.

As regards this clone: Its specificity is unknown.

This CDR3 spans 15 amino acids. V was clipped by 5 bases and J by 2 bases; unmatched bases: 7. Germline loops: CDR1 MDHEN, CDR2 SYDVKM. Profiled with immunoSEQ multiplex PCR; TCRdb holds only in-frame clones, not every one. The sample consists of 30,000 to 40,000 clones, 80% to 85% of them appearing once. The V and J genes are TRBV28 and TRBJ1-1, with TRBD1 matching over 8 bases. The clonotype originates from a human patient who received an intestinal transplant, so some T cells may come from the graft donor. Sequenced here: PBMCs, sampled roughly 1,000 days after transplant. The CDR3 here is CASSLQQGVNTEAFF. In DNA, the CDR3 is TGTGCCAGCAGTCTACAACAGGGGGTTAACACTGAAGCTTTCTTT.